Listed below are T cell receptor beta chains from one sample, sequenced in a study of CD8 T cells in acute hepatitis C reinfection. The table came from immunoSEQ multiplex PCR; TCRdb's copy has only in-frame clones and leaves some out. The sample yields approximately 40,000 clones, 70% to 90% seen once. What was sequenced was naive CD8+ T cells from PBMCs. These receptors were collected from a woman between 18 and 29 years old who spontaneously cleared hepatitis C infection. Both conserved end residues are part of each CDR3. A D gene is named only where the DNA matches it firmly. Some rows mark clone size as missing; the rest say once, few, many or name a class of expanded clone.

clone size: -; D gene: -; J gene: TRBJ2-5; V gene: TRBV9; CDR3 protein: CASSPGETQYF; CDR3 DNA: TGTGCCAGCAGCCCTGGGGAGACCCAGTACTTC
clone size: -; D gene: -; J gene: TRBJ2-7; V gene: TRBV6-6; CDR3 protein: CASSYSSGDYEQYF; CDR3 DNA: TGTGCCAGCAGTTACTCGTCAGGGGACTACGAGCAGTACTTC
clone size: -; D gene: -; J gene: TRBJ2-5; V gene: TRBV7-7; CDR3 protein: CASSLALPVKETQYF; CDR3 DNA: TGTGCCAGCAGCTTAGCGTTGCCGGTAAAAGAGACCCAGTACTTC
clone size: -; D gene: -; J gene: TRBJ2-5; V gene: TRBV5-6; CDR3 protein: CASSPIGGGETQYF; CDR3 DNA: TGTGCCAGCAGCCCCATCGGGGGCGGAGAGACCCAGTACTTC
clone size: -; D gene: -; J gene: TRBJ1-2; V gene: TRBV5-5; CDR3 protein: CASSSGLGAGYGYTF; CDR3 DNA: TGTGCCAGCAGCTCTGGGTTAGGGGCCGGCTATGGCTACACCTTC
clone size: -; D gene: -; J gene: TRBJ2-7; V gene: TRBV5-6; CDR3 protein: CASSLGAFLSEQYF; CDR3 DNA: TGTGCCAGCAGCTTGGGGGCGTTTTTATCCGAGCAGTACTTC
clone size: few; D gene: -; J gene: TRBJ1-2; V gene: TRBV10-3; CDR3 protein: CAISDSYGYTF; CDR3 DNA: TGTGCCATCAGTGACAGCTATGGCTACACCTTC
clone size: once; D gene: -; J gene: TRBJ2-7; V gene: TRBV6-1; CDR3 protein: CASSEPPPLYEQYF; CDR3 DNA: TGTGCCAGCAGTGAACCCCCCCCCTTGTACGAGCAGTACTTC
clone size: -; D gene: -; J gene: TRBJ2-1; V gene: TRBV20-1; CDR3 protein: CSATSGEQFF; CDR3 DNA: TGCAGTGCTACCAGCGGCGAGCAGTTCTTC
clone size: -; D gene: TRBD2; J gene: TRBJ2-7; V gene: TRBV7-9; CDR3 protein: CASSLASGGYEQYF; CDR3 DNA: TGTGCCAGCAGCTTAGCTAGCGGGGGCTACGAGCAGTACTTC
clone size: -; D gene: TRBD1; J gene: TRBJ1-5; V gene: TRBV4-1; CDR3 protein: CASSQTPQGANQPQHF; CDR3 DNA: TGCGCCAGCAGCCAAACTCCACAGGGGGCCAATCAGCCCCAGCATTTT
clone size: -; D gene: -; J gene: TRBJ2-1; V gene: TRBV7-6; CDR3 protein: CASSPDTNNEQFF; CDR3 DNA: TGTGCCAGCAGCCCGGACACCAACAATGAGCAGTTCTTC
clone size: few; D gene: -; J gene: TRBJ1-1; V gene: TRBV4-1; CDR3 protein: CASSPRGTEAFF; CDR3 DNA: TGCGCCAGCAGCCCTAGGGGGACTGAAGCTTTCTTT
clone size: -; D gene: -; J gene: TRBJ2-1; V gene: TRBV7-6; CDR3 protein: CASSPSLVNYNEQFF; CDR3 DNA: TGTGCCAGCAGCCCATCGCTCGTCAATTACAATGAGCAGTTCTTC
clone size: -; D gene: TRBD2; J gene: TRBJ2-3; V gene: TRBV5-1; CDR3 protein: CASSTGGTRTDTQYF; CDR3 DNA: TGCGCCAGCAGCACGGGGGGGACTAGAACAGATACGCAGTATTTT
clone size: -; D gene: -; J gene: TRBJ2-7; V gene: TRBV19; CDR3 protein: CASSLPPPHEQYF; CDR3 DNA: TGTGCCAGTAGCCTACCTCCGCCCCACGAGCAGTACTTC
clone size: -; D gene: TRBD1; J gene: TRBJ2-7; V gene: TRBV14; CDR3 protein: CASSSSKDRPPYEQYF; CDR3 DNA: TGTGCCAGCAGCTCATCTAAGGACAGGCCTCCCTACGAGCAGTACTTC
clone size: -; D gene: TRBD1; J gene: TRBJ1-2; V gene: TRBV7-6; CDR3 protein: CASSLGQGSDGYTF; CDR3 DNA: TGTGCCAGCAGCTTGGGACAGGGATCCGATGGCTACACCTTC
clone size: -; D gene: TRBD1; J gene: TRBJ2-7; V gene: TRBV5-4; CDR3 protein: CASIETDRGIGEQYF; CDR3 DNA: TGTGCCAGCATCGAGACCGACAGGGGGATCGGCGAGCAGTACTTC
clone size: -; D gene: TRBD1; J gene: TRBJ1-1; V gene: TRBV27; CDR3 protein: CASRTVTGALNTEAFF; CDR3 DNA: TGTGCCAGCAGGACTGTGACAGGGGCCTTGAACACTGAAGCTTTCTTT
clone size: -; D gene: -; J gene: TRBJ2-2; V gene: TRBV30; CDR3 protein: CAWSVRTGELFF; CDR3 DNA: TGTGCCTGGAGTGTACGGACCGGGGAGCTGTTTTTT
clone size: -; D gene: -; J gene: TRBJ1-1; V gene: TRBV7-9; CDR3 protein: CASTLDGWDAREDTEAFF; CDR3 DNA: TGTGCCAGCACCCTCGATGGGTGGGACGCCCGGGAGGACACTGAAGCTTTCTTT
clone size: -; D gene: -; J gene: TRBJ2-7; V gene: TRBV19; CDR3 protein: CASSIVGLAYEQYF; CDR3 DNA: TGTGCCAGTAGTATTGTGGGACTGGCCTACGAGCAGTACTTC
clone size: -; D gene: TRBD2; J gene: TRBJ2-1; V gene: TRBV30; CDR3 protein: CAWRHYPGRTSGRMNEQFF; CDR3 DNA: TGTGCCTGGAGACACTACCCCGGTCGTACTAGCGGGAGGATGAATGAGCAGTTCTTC
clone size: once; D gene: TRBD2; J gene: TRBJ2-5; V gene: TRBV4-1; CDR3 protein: CASSQGGAGSPIWETQYF; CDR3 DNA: TGCGCCAGCAGCCAAGGAGGAGCGGGAAGCCCTATTTGGGAGACCCAGTACTTC
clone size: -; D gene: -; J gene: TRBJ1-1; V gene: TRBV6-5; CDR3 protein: CARREGVEAFF; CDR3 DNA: TGTGCCCGGAGGGAGGGGGTTGAAGCTTTCTTT
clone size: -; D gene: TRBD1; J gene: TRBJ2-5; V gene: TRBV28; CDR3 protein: CASSQQGKETQYF; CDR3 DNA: TGTGCCAGCAGTCAACAGGGGAAAGAGACCCAGTACTTC
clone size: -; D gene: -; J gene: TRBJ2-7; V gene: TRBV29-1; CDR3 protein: CSVRYVGDYSYEQYF; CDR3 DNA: TGCAGCGTTCGATATGTGGGTGACTACTCCTACGAGCAGTACTTC
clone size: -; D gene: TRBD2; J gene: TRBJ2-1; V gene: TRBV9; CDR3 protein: CASSVLAEFYNEQFF; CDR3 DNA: TGTGCCAGCAGCGTTCTAGCGGAGTTCTACAATGAGCAGTTCTTC
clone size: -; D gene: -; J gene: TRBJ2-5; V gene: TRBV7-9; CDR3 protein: CASSLEASMGETQYF; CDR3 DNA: TGTGCCAGCAGCTTAGAAGCTAGCATGGGAGAGACCCAGTACTTC
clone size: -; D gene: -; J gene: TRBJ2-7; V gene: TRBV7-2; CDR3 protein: CASRHQYEQYF; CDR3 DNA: TGTGCCAGCAGACACCAGTACGAGCAGTACTTC
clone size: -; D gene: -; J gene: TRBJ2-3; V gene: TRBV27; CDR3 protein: CASRTQLGTDTQYF; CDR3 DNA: TGTGCCAGCAGGACACAGTTGGGCACAGATACGCAGTATTTT
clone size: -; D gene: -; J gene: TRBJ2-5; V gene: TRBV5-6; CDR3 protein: CASSLSSLQETQYF; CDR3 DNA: TGTGCCAGCAGCTTGTCGTCCCTCCAAGAGACCCAGTACTTC
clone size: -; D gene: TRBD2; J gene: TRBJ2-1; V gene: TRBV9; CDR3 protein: CASSVKGLLGTSGTNNEQFF; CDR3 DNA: TGTGCCAGCAGCGTAAAGGGATTACTAGGGACTAGCGGGACAAACAATGAGCAGTTCTTC
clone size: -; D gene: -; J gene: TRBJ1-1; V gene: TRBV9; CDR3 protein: CASSAGAGENTEAFF; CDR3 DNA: TGTGCCAGCAGCGCAGGGGCGGGGGAGAACACTGAAGCTTTCTTT
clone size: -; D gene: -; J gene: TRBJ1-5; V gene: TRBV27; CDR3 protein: CASSLQTGGPQHF; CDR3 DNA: TGTGCCAGCAGTTTGCAGACGGGGGGGCCCCAGCATTTT
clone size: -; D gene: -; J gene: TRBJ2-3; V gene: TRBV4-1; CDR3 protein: CASSQDSRDDTQYF; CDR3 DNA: TGCGCCAGCAGCCAAGATTCCAGAGACGATACGCAGTATTTT
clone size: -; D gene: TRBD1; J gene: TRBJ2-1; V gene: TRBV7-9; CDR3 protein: CASSLTGDPYNEQFF; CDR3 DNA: TGTGCCAGCAGTCTCACAGGGGACCCGTACAATGAGCAGTTCTTC
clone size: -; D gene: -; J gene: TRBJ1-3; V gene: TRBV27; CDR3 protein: CASSHPGNTIYF; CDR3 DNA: TGTGCCAGCTCCCACCCTGGAAACACCATATATTTT
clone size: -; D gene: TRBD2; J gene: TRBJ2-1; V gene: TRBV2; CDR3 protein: CASSEFGTSGSLGEQFF; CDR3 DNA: TGTGCCAGCAGTGAATTCGGGACTAGCGGGAGTCTAGGAGAGCAGTTCTTC
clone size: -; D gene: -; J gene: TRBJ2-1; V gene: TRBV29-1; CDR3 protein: CSVEGSVGTLYNEQFF; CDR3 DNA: TGCAGCGTTGAAGGGAGTGTCGGGACCCTCTACAATGAGCAGTTCTTC
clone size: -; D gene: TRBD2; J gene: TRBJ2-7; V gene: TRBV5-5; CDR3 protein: CASSLTAGGWEQYF; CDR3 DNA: TGTGCCAGCAGCTTGACGGCGGGAGGTTGGGAGCAGTACTTC
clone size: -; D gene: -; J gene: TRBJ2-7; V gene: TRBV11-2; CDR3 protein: CASSEVMLVRQYF; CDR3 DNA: TGTGCCAGCAGCGAAGTTATGTTGGTTAGGCAGTACTTC
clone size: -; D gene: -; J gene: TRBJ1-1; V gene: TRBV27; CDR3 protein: CASSLGKGGWFEAFF; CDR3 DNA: TGTGCCAGCAGCCTTGGCAAGGGGGGTTGGTTTGAAGCTTTCTTT
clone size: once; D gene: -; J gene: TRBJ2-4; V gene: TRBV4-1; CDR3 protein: CASSQDLDIQYF; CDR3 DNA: TGCGCCAGCAGCCAAGACCTGGACATTCAGTACTTC
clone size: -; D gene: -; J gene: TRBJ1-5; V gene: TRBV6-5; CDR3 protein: CASGLNQPQHF; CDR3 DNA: TGTGCCAGCGGACTTAATCAGCCCCAGCATTTT
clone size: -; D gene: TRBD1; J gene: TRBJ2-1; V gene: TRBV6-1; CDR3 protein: CASSVGGAYNEQFF; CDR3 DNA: TGTGCCAGCAGTGTAGGGGGCGCCTACAATGAGCAGTTCTTC
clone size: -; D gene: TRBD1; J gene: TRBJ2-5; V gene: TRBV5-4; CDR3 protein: CASSFPGTENGETQYF; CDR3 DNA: TGTGCCAGCAGCTTCCCCGGGACAGAGAACGGAGAGACCCAGTACTTC
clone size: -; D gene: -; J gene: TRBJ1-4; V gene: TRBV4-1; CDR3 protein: CASSQDPDGATNEKLFF; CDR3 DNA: TGCGCCAGCAGCCAAGATCCGGACGGAGCAACTAATGAAAAACTGTTTTTT
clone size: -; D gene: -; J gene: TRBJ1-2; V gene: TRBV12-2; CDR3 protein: CASRLPIRTRNGYTF; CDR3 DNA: TGTGCAAGTCGCTTACCAATTAGGACACGGAATGGCTACACCTTC
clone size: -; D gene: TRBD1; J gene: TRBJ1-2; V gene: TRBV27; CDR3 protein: CASSWNTQGAGGYTF; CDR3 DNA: TGTGCCAGCAGTTGGAATACACAGGGGGCGGGGGGCTACACCTTC
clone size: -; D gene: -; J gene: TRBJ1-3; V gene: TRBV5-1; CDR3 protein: CASSPGYSSGNTIYF; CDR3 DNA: TGCGCCAGCAGCCCAGGGTACAGCTCTGGAAACACCATATATTTT